Below, 22 T cell receptor beta chains from the same sample are listed, as sequenced in a study of OX40 agonist ivuxolimab in advanced cancers. Assay used: immunoSEQ multiplex PCR; TCRdb lists only in-frame clones, some missing. The sample has some 87,000 clones, roughly 90% seen once. This material consisted of CD4+ or CD8+ T cells sorted from blood, taken in a trial of the OX40 agonist ivuxolimab. The receptors here all came from an adult with an advanced solid tumor such as melanoma, head and neck, liver or kidney cancer.

This sequence joins TRBV2 and TRBJ1-2; no reliable D call. The V gene lost 8 bases and the J gene lost 1 base, with 2 bases spanning the gap. Germline-derived CDR1 and CDR2 are SNHLY and FYNNEI. The CDR3 runs to 10 residues. The CDR3 is CASGNYGYTF. The CDR3 DNA sequence: TGTGCCAGCGGTAACTATGGCTACACCTTC.

The chain uses TRBV19 and TRBJ1-2; D unclear. This CDR3 is built from 14 residues. V lost 6 bases and J 6 bases, leaving 17 bases between the germline ends. Germline V gives CDR1 LNHDA, CDR2 SQIVND (reference sequence). The CDR3 sequence is CASSPARRGNGYTF. CDR3 sequence (DNA): TGTGCCAGTAGCCCGGCCCGACGCGGGAATGGCTACACCTTC.

In its sample, this clone was seen once. The chain is built from TRBV5-5 and TRBJ2-3, with D tentatively TRBD2 (6 bases). This CDR3 is built from 15 residues. CDR1 and CDR2 from the germline V gene are SGHKS and YYEKEE (reference sequence). V was clipped by 3 bases and J by 1 base, with 12 bases between them. This chain's CDR3 is CASSSSSSGTDTQYF. CDR3 bases: TGTGCCAGCAGCTCTTCATCTAGCGGCACAGATACGCAGTATTTT.

The chain uses TRBV6-1 and TRBJ2-5, with D possibly being TRBD1 (5 bases). V was cut by 1 base and J by 5 bases, with 11 bases left in between. CDR1 is MNHNS and CDR2 is SASEGT in the germline V gene. The CDR3 is 14 residues long. CDR3 in DNA: TGTGCCAGCAGTGAAGGGTCAGGGTGGGAGACCCAGTACTTC. Protein product: CASSEGSGWETQYF.

The gene calls are TRBV10-3 and TRBJ2-7; the match to TRBD2 covers 11 bases. The CDR3 has 15 residues. V was pared by 0 bases and J by 3 bases, with 1 base of the junction left unmatched. Germline V gene data show CDR1 as ENHRY and CDR2 as SYGVKD. The CDR3 DNA follows: TGTGCCATCAGTGAGTCCGGGACTAGCGGCTACGAGCAGTACTTC. It encodes CAISESGTSGYEQYF.

Comment on this clone: This sample includes further DNA sequences coding for the same CDR3. The J gene is TRBJ1-2, the V gene TRBV30, with 10 bases fitting TRBD1. The germline gives CDR1 GTSNPN, CDR2 SVGIG (reference sequence). The CDR3 loop spans 14 amino acids. The ends lost 3 bases at V and 5 bases at J; junction bases unmatched: 6. The CDR3 region has the DNA TGTGCCTGGAGACCTCCGGGACAGGGGTATGGCTACACCTTC. It is translated as CAWRPPGQGYGYTF. Looking up the rest from reference TRBV30 and TRBJ1-2 gives the full variable domain: SQTIHQWPATLVQPVGSPLSLECTVEGTSNPNLYWYRQAAGRGLQLLFYSVGIGQISSEVPQNLSASRPQDRQFILSSKKLLLSDSGFYLCAWRPPGQGYGYTFGSGTRLTVV.

The chain carries TRBV7-8 and TRBJ1-1, with 7 positions matching TRBD1. The V segment lost 5 bases and the J segment 2 bases; nucleotides outside the gene matches: 5. This CDR3 comprises 14 residues. Germline V gene sequence: CDR1 SGHVS, CDR2 FQNEAQ. CDR3 sequence (DNA): TGTGCCAGCAGCGCCAGGGGGATAAACACTGAAGCTTTCTTT. This translates into CASSARGINTEAFF.

V usage is TRBV6-5 and J usage is TRBJ2-2; D assignment may be TRBD1 or TRBD2 (6 bases each). The V and J ends lost 0 bases and 7 bases respectively, with 15 bases between them. The CDR3 consists of 16 residues. Germline V gene data show CDR1 as MNHEY and CDR2 as SVGAGI. The CDR3 protein is CASSYSGGRAGGELFF. The CDR3 nucleotides are TGTGCCAGCAGTTACTCGGGGGGCCGAGCGGGCGGGGAGCTGTTTTTT.

V usage is TRBV5-4 and J usage is TRBJ2-1; 10 nucleotides match TRBD2. The CDR3 runs to 16 residues. Germline loops: CDR1 SGHNT, CDR2 YYREEE (reference sequence). The ends lost 6 bases at V and 4 bases at J; junction bases unmatched: 10. The CDR3 loop reads CASMSSSGRSYNEQFF. The CDR3 DNA reads TGTGCCAGCATGTCCTCTAGCGGGAGATCGTACAATGAGCAGTTCTTC.

The chain recombines TRBV4-3 with TRBJ2-7; 7 bases match TRBD2. The length of the CDR3 is 14 residues. The germline V gene has CDR1 LGHNA and CDR2 YSLEER. V lost 0 bases to trimming and J lost 2 bases; unmatched junction nucleotides: 1. The CDR3 sequence: CASSQEAGAYEQYF. The CDR3 DNA reads as TGCGCCAGCAGCCAAGAGGCGGGAGCCTACGAGCAGTACTTC.

The rearrangement uses TRBV6-1 and TRBJ1-6; 9 positions match TRBD1. There are 13 residues in the CDR3. V shed 6 bases, J shed 9 bases, and the junction held 3 bases outside the gene matches. Germline-derived CDR1 and CDR2 are MNHNS and SASEGT. The CDR3 DNA sequence: TGTGCCAGCAGGAGGACAGGGGTTTCACCCCTCCACTTT. Translated: CASRRTGVSPLHF.

The chain carries TRBV5-8 and TRBJ2-3, with 8 bases fitting TRBD1. Germline values: CDR1 SGHTS, CDR2 YDEGEE. This CDR3 contains 16 residues. V trimming: 2 bases; J trimming: 3 bases; junction bases outside the gene matches: 8. Here the CDR3 reads CASSLGDRRLTDTQYF. CDR3 coding DNA: TGTGCCAGCAGCTTAGGGGACAGGAGGTTAACAGATACGCAGTATTTT.

The CDR3, as DNA: TGTGCCAGCAGGCCGGACAGGGGAGAGACCCAGTACTTC. Translation: CASRPDRGETQYF. This chain connects TRBV7-2 to TRBJ2-5, with TRBD1 matching 9 bases. The CDR3 length is 13 residues. Germline V gives CDR1 SGHTA, CDR2 FQGNSA. The V segment lost 6 bases and the J segment 4 bases; nucleotides outside the gene matches: 3.

The chain uses TRBV27 and TRBJ1-2; TRBD1 aligns across 9 bases. Per the germline V gene, CDR1 is MNHEY and CDR2 is SMNVEV (reference sequence). The CDR3 loop spans 14 amino acids. V shed 3 bases and J 8 bases; nucleotides not matched to a gene: 7. The CDR3 nucleotides read TGTGCCAGCAGTTTTTTGGGACAGGGCGGGGGCTACACCTTC. Protein product: CASSFLGQGGGYTF.

The chain combines TRBV30 with TRBJ2-5; 8 bases align to TRBD2. This CDR3 region has 12 residues. V lost 5 bases, J lost 4 bases, and 3 bases stayed unmatched. Germline CDR1 is GTSNPN and CDR2 is SVGIG (reference sequence). CDR3 DNA sequence: TGTGCCTGGGGTCGGGAGGGAGAGACCCAGTACTTC. This codes for CAWGREGETQYF.

This chain links TRBV25-1 with TRBJ1-2; D is undetermined. V was trimmed by 1 base and J by 4 bases, leaving 4 bases between them. Germline V gene data show CDR1 as MGHDK and CDR2 as SYGVNS. The CDR3 consists of 12 residues. As DNA, the CDR3 is TGTGCCAGCAGTGAATTATCCTATGGCTACACCTTC. Translated, it gives CASSELSYGYTF.

This chain joins TRBV27 and TRBJ2-7; D possibly uses TRBD1 or TRBD2 (6 bases each). V shed 4 bases and J shed 3 bases, with 16 bases lying between them. The germline CDR1 and CDR2 sequences are MNHEY and SMNVEV (reference sequence). The CDR3 consists of 15 residues. CDR3 coding DNA: TGTGCCAGCAGTTCAAGGTTGGGGGGCCTCTACGAGCAGTACTTC. This codes for CASSSRLGGLYEQYF.

The CDR3 coding sequence is TGCGCCAGCAGCCCCGGTTTGCCCACCGGGGAGCTGTTTTTT. Its protein product is CASSPGLPTGELFF. This chain joins TRBV5-1 and TRBJ2-2; no clear D. V was trimmed by 4 bases and J by 4 bases, leaving 11 bases between them. The CDR3 extends over 14 amino acids. Germline CDR1 and CDR2: SGHRS and YFSETQ.

The chain joins TRBV7-2 to TRBJ2-5, with 7 bases aligning to TRBD2. The CDR3 has 14 residues. Germline CDR1 SGHTA, CDR2 FQGNSA. After removal of 7 bases from V and 3 bases from J, the junction contained 8 bases not matched to a gene. CDR3 region: CASTDLRGEETQYF. DNA for the CDR3: TGTGCCAGCACCGACCTCCGGGGGGAAGAGACCCAGTACTTC.

This sequence joins TRBV6-6 and TRBJ2-1; maybe TRBD2 (6 bases). The CDR3 has 16 amino acids. V lost 0 bases to trimming and J lost 7 bases, with 16 bases between them. The germline V gene has CDR1 MNHNY and CDR2 SVGAGI (reference sequence). The CDR3 is CASSYSMGGPGNEQFF. The CDR3 DNA reads as TGTGCCAGCAGTTACTCGATGGGAGGCCCCGGTAATGAGCAGTTCTTC.

This clone was found once. The rearrangement joins TRBV19 to TRBJ1-3, with 7 positions matching TRBD1. V shed 10 bases and J 0 bases; nucleotides not matched to a gene: 6. The length of the CDR3 is 14 residues. The V gene's germline CDR1 is LNHDA and CDR2 SQIVND (reference sequence). CDR3 sequence reads: CATTGQSSGNTIYF. The CDR3 DNA reads as TGTGCCACAACGGGACAGTCCTCTGGAAACACCATATATTTT.

The V and J genes are TRBV7-2 and TRBJ2-3; D ambiguous. Germline V lookup: CDR1 SGHTA, CDR2 FQGNSA. The CDR3 is 14 residues long. V lost 1 base, J lost 2 bases, and 7 bases lay in between. As DNA, the CDR3 is TGTGCCAGCAGCTTAGGCGGTGCCACAGATACGCAGTATTTT. Residues: CASSLGGATDTQYF.